The 8 T cell receptor beta chains presented below share a single source sample, sequenced in a study of OX40 agonist ivuxolimab in advanced cancers. The method was immunoSEQ multiplex PCR; TCRdb's version includes in-frame clones alone and lacks a portion of them. The repertoire has tens of thousands of clones, nearly 90% of them found once; the top ten carry approximately 0.3%. Here the sequenced sample was CD4+ or CD8+ T cells sorted from blood, taken in a trial of the OX40 agonist ivuxolimab. The receptors derive from an adult with an advanced solid tumor such as melanoma, head and neck, liver or kidney cancer.

V is TRBV11-1 and J is TRBJ1-2, with 10 bases that match TRBD1. The germline V gene has CDR1 SGHAT and CDR2 FQDESV (reference sequence). This CDR3 has 15 residues. V gave up 1 base and J gave up 5 bases; unmatched junction bases: 4. The CDR3 reads CASSLVQGQGYGYTF. Written as DNA, the CDR3 is TGTGCCAGCAGCTTAGTCCAGGGACAGGGGTATGGCTACACCTTC.

The V gene is TRBV6-1, the J gene TRBJ1-1, with a weak D call TRBD1 (6 bases). The CDR3 loop spans 12 amino acids. The V gene lost 9 bases and the J gene lost 5 bases, with 13 bases spanning the gap. Germline V gives CDR1 MNHNS, CDR2 SASEGT. CDR3 DNA sequence: TGTGCCAGTACTGACAGGTTAACTGAAGCTTTCTTT. It specifies CASTDRLTEAFF.

V and J are TRBV7-7 and TRBJ2-2; D is perhaps TRBD1 (6 bases). The ends were cut back, 3 bases at V and 1 base at J, with 12 bases in the middle. Germline-derived CDR1 and CDR2 are SSHAT and FNYEAQ (reference sequence). The CDR3 has 16 residues. CDR3 DNA: TGTGCCAGCAGCTTTAATCCAGGGGTGAACACCGGGGAGCTGTTTTTT. This gives the protein CASSFNPGVNTGELFF.

The rearrangement links TRBV6-1 to TRBJ2-2, with a possible D match to TRBD1 (6 bases). Germline-derived CDR1 and CDR2 are MNHNS and SASEGT. This CDR3 has 17 residues. V lost 1 base, J lost 0 bases, and 12 bases lay in between. The CDR3 sequence is CASSEGRGTSNTGELFF. In DNA, the CDR3 is TGTGCCAGCAGTGAAGGAAGGGGGACATCGAACACCGGGGAGCTGTTTTTT.

This chain uses TRBV5-4 with TRBJ2-1, with D tentatively TRBD2 (6 bases). The V end was cut by 1 base, the J end by 0 bases, with 11 bases between. Germline-derived CDR1 and CDR2 are SGHNT and YYREEE (reference sequence). The CDR3 extends over 16 amino acids. DNA for the CDR3: TGTGCCAGCAGCTTGAAGGTCGGGAGCTCCTACAATGAGCAGTTCTTC. This gives the protein CASSLKVGSSYNEQFF.

The chain is built from TRBV28 and TRBJ1-2, with D unclear. This CDR3 comprises 15 residues. V was shortened by 7 bases and J by 7 bases, with 22 bases between the two germline ends. Germline V gene data show CDR1 as MDHEN and CDR2 as SYDVKM. CDR3 DNA sequence: TGTGCCAGCATCCCTACGCTACCCGCGAGCAGTGGCTACACCTTC. Residues: CASIPTLPASSGYTF.

This rearrangement joins TRBV6-5 to TRBJ2-1; D is unresolved. Deletions cut 6 bases from V and 10 bases from J, with 19 bases between. From germline, CDR1 is MNHEY and CDR2 SVGAGI. The CDR3 sequence is 14 residues long. CDR3 residues: CASSPTAPLREQFF. Written as DNA, the CDR3 is TGTGCCAGCAGCCCTACCGCCCCCTTACGGGAGCAGTTCTTC.

The chain employs TRBV18 and TRBJ1-3; D call uncertain. From germline, CDR1 is KGHSH and CDR2 LQKENI. Between the trimmed V and J ends, which lost 3 bases and 4 bases, there was a span of 13 bases. The CDR3 loop spans 15 amino acids. CDR3 nucleotides: TGTGCCAGCTCACCCCCGGGTGCTGCGGGAAACACCATATATTTT. Translation: CASSPPGAAGNTIYF.